The source of this TCR beta chain is a study of blood T cell repertoires in COVID-19 (dated by TCRdb to 2020 to 2021). Regarding the complete study: Samples covering the acute and convalescent phases of COVID-19 were provided by collaborators in the United States, Italy and Spain. The material from the prospective study consisted of cDNA or gDNA derived from T cells, B-cell-depleted T cells, or PBMCs. Deeply sampled blood TCRbeta repertoires from subjects exposed to, actively infected with, or recovered from COVID-19 were included in the dataset. The repertoires were released in a freely available public database intended as a resource for research on the immune response to SARS-CoV-2. A de-identified subject ID, COVID-19 status, age in years and sex were almost always included in the sample metadata. Samples were obtained from the ongoing ImmuneRACE study (first 160 participants) and from 1,000 to 1,500 subjects provided by 6 global collaborators. Where available, HLA class I and class II types were obtained from metadata supplied by the sample provider rather than from assay-based typing.

Of note for this clone: Its antigen remains unidentified. Base qualities are not at hand, and no much larger clone is one base apart.

Points the paper makes about the study in general: How much clinical and demographic metadata was included differed by source and by participant, and the metadata was provided uncurated.

Each collaborating institution followed its own protocols to collect whole blood in K2EDTA tubes. Collaborator samples were shipped for TCRbeta analysis as frozen whole blood, isolated PBMCs, or DNA extracted from either sample type. The immunoSEQ Assay, a bias-controlled multiplex PCR, was used to amplify TCRbeta CDR3 regions from genomic DNA. The original pipeline was this. Within the assay, amplification of reference gene primers was used to estimate how many nucleated cells each sample contained. Sequence reads were collapsed and filtered to measure the absolute abundance of every unique TCRbeta CDR3 rearrangement. Productive Simpson clonality was computed per sample as the square root of Simpson's diversity index over productive rearrangements. Imported from immuneACCESS, the table was reduced by TCRdb to in-frame sequences with V and J called. These copies leave out some clones; in studies compared against another copy, an unresolved V gene accounts for under half, and the cause of the remainder is not known. V and J calls plus clone size are reproduced from that table; the DNA served to infer D and trimming. The sample table shows almost 200,000 clones, and less than 90% are seen once. The top ten clonotypes cover 0.7% to 0.8% of the sample.

The specimen sequenced was peripheral blood. This TCR was sampled from a woman aged 65 to 85 with acute or convalescent COVID-19.

The bases are TGTGCCAGCAGCCCACGGACAGGGGAGAACACTGAAGCTTTCTTT. It translates as CASSPRTGENTEAFF. This sequence uses TRBV5-4 and TRBJ1-1; TRBD1 lines up with 9 middle nucleotides. The germline V gene (reference sequence) specifies SGHNT as CDR1 and YYREEE as CDR2. Clipping removes 4 bases from V and 1 base from J, with 5 as the unmatched junction base count. Counted from cysteine to phenylalanine, this CDR3 has 15 amino acids. The only DNA kept is the CDR3, 45 bases in frame from the first base.